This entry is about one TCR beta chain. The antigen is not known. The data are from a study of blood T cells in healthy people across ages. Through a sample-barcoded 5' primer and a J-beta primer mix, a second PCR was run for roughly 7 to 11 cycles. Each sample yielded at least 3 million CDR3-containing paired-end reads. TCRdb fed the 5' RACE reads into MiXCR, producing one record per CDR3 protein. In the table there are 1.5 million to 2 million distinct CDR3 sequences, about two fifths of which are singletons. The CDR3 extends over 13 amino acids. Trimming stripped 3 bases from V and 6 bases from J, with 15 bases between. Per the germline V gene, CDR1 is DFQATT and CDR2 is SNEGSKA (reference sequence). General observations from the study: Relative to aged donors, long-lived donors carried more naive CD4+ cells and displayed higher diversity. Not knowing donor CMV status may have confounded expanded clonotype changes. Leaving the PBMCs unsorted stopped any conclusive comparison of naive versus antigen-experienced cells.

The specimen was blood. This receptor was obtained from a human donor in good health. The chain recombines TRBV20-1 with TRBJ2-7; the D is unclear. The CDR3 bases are TGCAGTGCTAGTCGTGCGAGTCCGGGCGAGCAGTACTTC. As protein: CSASRASPGEQYF.